This is a list of T cell receptor beta chains from one sample in a study of shared clonotypes between healthy human individuals. Method: immunoSEQ multiplex PCR; TCRdb's copy keeps in-frame clones and lacks some. The repertoire includes roughly 2.6 million clones, roughly 92% of them detected once, and over 0.12% sits in the top ten. Sample: naive CD4+ T cells sorted from blood. Every receptor here comes from a man between 18 and 29 years old in good health. Both conserved end residues are part of each CDR3. D genes are given only for firm matches. Size values are once, few and many counts, or a class for expanded clones, and some rows have none.

j_call d_call v_call clone_size cdr3_aa cdr3_nt
TRBJ1-2 TRBD1 TRBV5-6 . CASSMGQATGYGYTF TGTGCCAGCAGCATGGGACAGGCAACGGGCTATGGCTACACCTTC
TRBJ1-5 TRBD1 TRBV7-2 . CASSLSPTGNQPQHF TGTGCCAGCAGCTTAAGTCCGACAGGGAATCAGCCCCAGCATTTT
TRBJ2-1 . TRBV27 . CASSFERNYNEQFF TGTGCCAGCAGTTTCGAGCGGAACTACAATGAGCAGTTCTTC
TRBJ2-2 . TRBV5-1 . CASIWGENTGELFF TGCGCCAGCATTTGGGGAGAGAACACCGGGGAGCTGTTTTTT
TRBJ2-7 TRBD1 TRBV6-1 . CASSRGGQGIYEQYF TGTGCCAGCAGCAGGGGGGGACAGGGGATCTACGAGCAGTACTTC
TRBJ2-3 . TRBV20-1 . CSASTDTQYF TGCAGTGCTAGTACAGATACGCAGTATTTT
TRBJ2-3 TRBD2 TRBV5-1 . CASSRTSGAPDTQYF TGCGCCAGCAGCCGGACTAGCGGGGCCCCAGATACGCAGTATTTT
TRBJ2-5 TRBD1 TRBV7-2 . CASSSTGAVQETQYF TGTGCCAGCAGCTCAACAGGGGCCGTCCAAGAGACCCAGTACTTC
TRBJ2-7 . TRBV7-6 . CASSLVDGTVYEQYF TGTGCCAGCAGCTTAGTAGACGGGACGGTCTACGAGCAGTACTTC
TRBJ2-2 TRBD2 TRBV4-1 . CASSPGLAGGELFF TGCGCCAGCAGCCCGGGACTAGCGGGCGGGGAGCTGTTTTTT
TRBJ1-1 . TRBV19 few CASSGQRRTEAFF TGTGCCAGTAGCGGACAGCGGAGGACTGAAGCTTTCTTT
TRBJ2-2 TRBD1 TRBV11-2 . CASSLDGQASNTGELFF TGTGCCAGCAGCTTAGACGGACAGGCTTCGAACACCGGGGAGCTGTTTTTT
TRBJ1-3 . TRBV18 once CASSPGEQNRNTIYF TGTGCCAGCTCACCAGGGGAACAAAACAGAAACACCATATATTTT
TRBJ2-2 TRBD1 TRBV2 . CASSTTGGNGELFF TGTGCCAGCAGTACGACAGGGGGCAACGGGGAGCTGTTTTTT
TRBJ2-2 . TRBV19 . CASSITANTGELFF TGTGCCAGTAGTATTACCGCGAACACCGGGGAGCTGTTTTTT
TRBJ1-6 . TRBV28 . CASSFLGQGNNSPLHF TGTGCCAGCAGCTTTCTCGGGCAGGGGAATAATTCACCCCTCCACTTT
TRBJ2-1 TRBD2 TRBV10-3 . CAISEWRAGNEQFF TGTGCCATCAGTGAGTGGAGAGCGGGAAATGAGCAGTTCTTC
TRBJ2-3 . TRBV6-5 . CASGRGTDTQYF TGTGCCAGCGGAAGGGGAACAGATACGCAGTATTTT
TRBJ2-3 . TRBV29-1 . CSVVIGTDTQYF TGCAGCGTTGTAATTGGGACAGATACGCAGTATTTT
TRBJ2-5 TRBD2 TRBV5-5 . CASSLSGGYGETQYF TGTGCCAGCAGCCTGAGCGGGGGATATGGGGAGACCCAGTACTTC
TRBJ2-1 . TRBV2 once CASSEEMHEQFF TGTGCCAGCAGTGAAGAGATGCATGAGCAGTTCTTC
TRBJ2-1 TRBD2 TRBV5-4 . CASSLGAGVVNEQFF TGTGCCAGCAGCTTGGGTGCGGGAGTCGTGAATGAGCAGTTCTTC
TRBJ1-2 . TRBV30 . CAWSAPRQATTGYTF TGTGCCTGGAGTGCCCCTCGCCAGGCGACCACTGGCTACACCTTC
TRBJ2-5 . TRBV10-3 . CAISESPGETQYF TGTGCCATCAGTGAGTCTCCAGGAGAGACCCAGTACTTC
TRBJ2-7 . TRBV7-9 . CASSLAGSHEQYF TGTGCCAGCAGCTTGGCGGGGTCCCACGAGCAGTACTTC
TRBJ2-7 TRBD1 TRBV5-4 . CASSSRDRDYEQYF TGTGCCAGCAGCTCCCGGGACAGGGACTACGAGCAGTACTTC
TRBJ2-1 . TRBV2 . CASIGQGGNEQFF TGTGCCAGCATTGGACAGGGAGGGAATGAGCAGTTCTTC
TRBJ2-7 TRBD1 TRBV5-1 . CASSLTGGALYEQYF TGCGCCAGCAGCCTGACAGGGGGCGCGCTTTACGAGCAGTACTTC
TRBJ2-3 TRBD2 TRBV10-3 . CASSGSGTDTQYF TGTGCTTCTAGCGGGAGTGGAACAGATACGCAGTATTTT
TRBJ1-5 TRBD1 TRBV28 . CASSGRTGDRAQHF TGTGCCAGCAGTGGGAGGACAGGGGACAGGGCCCAGCATTTT
TRBJ2-7 . TRBV7-9 . CASSLEDSPFYEQYF TGTGCCAGCAGCTTAGAGGACAGCCCCTTCTACGAGCAGTACTTC
TRBJ2-1 TRBD2 TRBV28 . CASTPGASGVGEQFF TGTGCCAGCACTCCGGGGGCTAGCGGGGTTGGAGAGCAGTTCTTC
TRBJ2-2 . TRBV11-2 . CASSLAGGSLNTGELFF TGTGCCAGCAGCTTAGCGGGGGGCTCCCTGAACACCGGGGAGCTGTTTTTT
TRBJ2-3 . TRBV5-1 . CASSLVGAGTDTQYF TGCGCCAGCAGCTTGGTGGGGGCTGGCACAGATACGCAGTATTTT
TRBJ2-2 TRBD1 TRBV10-3 . CAIKRDRGSTGELFF TGTGCCATCAAAAGGGACAGGGGAAGCACCGGGGAGCTGTTTTTT
TRBJ2-3 . TRBV25-1 . CASSQTALSTDTQYF TGTGCCAGCAGTCAGACAGCTCTTAGCACAGATACGCAGTATTTT